The 18 T cell receptor beta chains in this list originate from one sample, sequenced in a study of cytomegalovirus exposure and HLA in healthy donors. 13 Jbeta primers and 60 Vbeta primers were used for the PCR. TCRdb's table, derived via immunoSEQ multiplex PCR, lists solely in-frame clones and lacks some. The sample has 200,000 to 250,000 clones, 70% to 90% seen once. Specimen: PBMCs. Every receptor here comes from a human donor in good health.

The chain recombines TRBV4-1 with TRBJ2-3; possible D gene TRBD2, 5 bases. CDR1 and CDR2 from the germline V gene are MGHRA and YSYEKL. Trimming left V 2 bases short and J 1 base short, with 7 bases between. CDR3 size: 14 residues. The CDR3 nucleotides are TGCGCCAGCAGCCAAAGAGCGGGCACAGATACGCAGTATTTT. Amino acids: CASSQRAGTDTQYF.

The gene calls are TRBV5-1 and TRBJ2-7, with D tentatively TRBD1 (6 bases). Trimming cost V 3 bases and J 6 bases, with 25 bases left between them. The germline gives CDR1 SGHRS, CDR2 YFSETQ. This CDR3 spans 17 amino acids. CDR3 bases: TGCGCCAGCAGCTCCGACAGGACGGCCTCCCGGGGAGCCGAGCAGTACTTC. Protein product: CASSSDRTASRGAEQYF.

This chain joins TRBV6-5 and TRBJ2-3; a possible D gene is TRBD2 (6 bases). Germline V CDR1 and CDR2: MNHEY, SVGAGI. The CDR3 extends over 16 amino acids. The germline V and J ends were trimmed by 2 bases and 6 bases, with 18 bases remaining between them. The CDR3 protein is CASSYLSGKGSDTQYF. The CDR3 DNA reads TGTGCCAGCAGTTACCTTAGCGGAAAGGGGTCGGATACGCAGTATTTT.

This clone has only a few counts. The J gene is TRBJ1-5, the V gene TRBV19; 7 bases match TRBD1. This CDR3 has 16 residues. V shed 6 bases and J 0 bases; nucleotides not matched to a gene: 8. Germline CDR1 and CDR2: LNHDA and SQIVND (reference sequence). CDR3 coding DNA: TGTGCCAGTAGCACCTATACAGGGGATAGCAATCAGCCCCAGCATTTT. It yields the protein CASSTYTGDSNQPQHF.

The rearrangement uses TRBV9 and TRBJ1-5; D uncertain. V shed 1 base and J shed 0 bases, with 17 bases lying between them. The CDR3 is 18 amino acids. Looked up from germline, CDR1 is SGDLS and CDR2 is YYNGEE. Written as DNA, the CDR3 is TGTGCCAGCAGCGTACGCCTTGATGAGGTAGATAGCAATCAGCCCCAGCATTTT. This gives the protein CASSVRLDEVDSNQPQHF.

The chain has TRBV11-3 and TRBJ2-7; TRBD1 matches 8 bases. The CDR3 spans 15 residues. V lost 4 bases to trimming and J lost 3 bases; unmatched junction nucleotides: 8. Germline V gives CDR1 SGHNT, CDR2 YENEEA. The CDR3: CASSSGDRGFYEQYF. In nucleotides, the CDR3 is TGTGCCAGCAGCTCCGGCGACAGGGGCTTCTACGAGCAGTACTTC.

The sample holds a few counts of this clone. J is TRBJ2-7 and V is TRBV4-1; D might be TRBD2 (6 bases). V gave up 4 bases and J gave up 6 bases, with 10 bases separating them. The CDR3 loop spans 12 amino acids. Per the germline V gene, CDR1 is MGHRA and CDR2 is YSYEKL. CDR3 sequence (DNA): TGCGCCAGCAGCCCCTCCGGGGGCGAGCAGTACTTC. Translated, it gives CASSPSGGEQYF.

The rearrangement joins TRBV7-6 to TRBJ2-1, with D uncertain. V was trimmed by 4 bases and J by 7 bases, leaving 11 bases between them. CDR1 is SGHVS and CDR2 is FNYEAQ in the germline V gene. CDR3 length: 13 amino acids. The CDR3 DNA is TGTGCCAGCAGCTCGGCACAGATGAATGAGCAGTTCTTC. It specifies CASSSAQMNEQFF.

This chain joins TRBV10-3 and TRBJ2-7; 10 bases are shared with TRBD1. Trimming cost V 7 bases and J 4 bases; bases outside gene matches: 10. This CDR3 has 15 residues. In germline, CDR1 is ENHRY, CDR2 SYGVKD. CDR3 nucleotides: TGTGCCATCAACCGCGGCGGGACAGGGGCATACGAGCAGTACTTC. Amino acids: CAINRGGTGAYEQYF.

V gene TRBV19 combines with J gene TRBJ2-6, with 10 bases that match TRBD1. The CDR3 is 18 amino acids. Germline V lookup: CDR1 LNHDA, CDR2 SQIVND (reference sequence). J gave up 4 bases and V 1 base, and 7 bases lay outside the gene matches. In DNA form, the CDR3 reads TGTGCCAGTAGTATAGGGAGAGACAGGGGGCCCGGGGCCAACGTCCTGACTTTC. Protein: CASSIGRDRGPGANVLTF.

The genes are TRBV2 and TRBJ1-5; weak D call: TRBD1 (5 bases). The germline V gene encodes CDR1 SNHLY and CDR2 FYNNEI. This CDR3 has 16 amino acids. The V gene lost 7 bases and the J gene lost 1 base, with 17 bases spanning the gap. The CDR3 bases are TGTGCCAGCACCAGCCTCCAGGGTGAGAGCAATCAGCCCCAGCATTTT. Translated: CASTSLQGESNQPQHF.

In regard to this clone: Relative to the germline gene, one junction end is altered; a read error may explain this. The V and J genes are TRBV11-2 and TRBJ2-5; D is ambiguous. Looked up from germline, CDR1 is SGHAT and CDR2 is FQNNGV. The CDR3 sequence is 15 residues long. The CDR3 spells CASSLETEYQEAQYF. CDR3 in DNA: TGTGCCAGCAGCTTAGAAACTGAGTACCAAGAGGCCCAGTACTTC.

The genes are TRBV7-3 and TRBJ2-2, with D perhaps TRBD2 (5 bases). V was cut by 0 bases and J by 5 bases, with 10 bases left in between. The CDR3 length is 15 residues. CDR1 and CDR2 from the germline V gene are SGHTA and FQGTGA. The CDR3 sequence: CASSLTSGWTGELFF. DNA for the CDR3: TGTGCCAGCAGCTTAACCAGCGGATGGACCGGGGAGCTGTTTTTT.

The V call is TRBV9, the J call TRBJ1-1; D call uncertain. The V gene's germline CDR1 is SGDLS and CDR2 YYNGEE. Trimming removed 0 bases at V and 1 base at J, with 10 bases between. This CDR3 spans 15 amino acids. This CDR3 reads CASSVGGSGNTEAFF. The CDR3 DNA is TGTGCCAGCAGCGTAGGAGGATCGGGGAACACTGAAGCTTTCTTT.

The V gene is TRBV12-5, the J gene TRBJ1-5, with 8 bases identical to TRBD1. This CDR3 contains 14 residues. V gave up 7 bases and J gave up 6 bases; unmatched junction bases: 8. Germline loops: CDR1 LGHNT, CDR2 FRNRAP. The DNA of the CDR3 is TGTGCTAGTGAGATAACAGGGGGAAGTCAGCCCCAGCATTTT. Its protein product is CASEITGGSQPQHF.

The chain has TRBV4-2 and TRBJ2-7, with 10 bases identical to TRBD1. Looked up from germline, CDR1 is LGHNA and CDR2 is YNFKEQ. V lost 3 bases, J lost 4 bases, and 12 bases stayed unmatched. The CDR3 is made up of 17 amino acids. The CDR3 loop is CASSHSPPGQGFYEQYF. The CDR3 coding sequence is TGTGCCAGCAGCCACAGCCCCCCGGGACAGGGGTTTTACGAGCAGTACTTC.

This clone has a single count. This rearrangement joins TRBV28 to TRBJ1-1; TRBD1 is a possible D gene (6 bases). The CDR3 extends over 13 amino acids. CDR1 and CDR2 from the germline V gene are MDHEN and SYDVKM. Trimming removed 7 bases at V and 3 bases at J, with 12 bases between. The CDR3 protein is CASTQGPDTEAFF. The DNA of the CDR3 is TGTGCCAGCACGCAGGGGCCGGACACTGAAGCTTTCTTT.

The table lists this clone with a few counts. V usage is TRBV6-8 and J usage is TRBJ1-1; D may be TRBD1 (5 bases). V lost 8 bases, J lost 5 bases, and 15 bases lay in between. The CDR3 runs to 13 residues. The germline V gene encodes CDR1 MNHGY and CDR2 SAAAGT. The CDR3 DNA is TGTGCCAGCCCCTGGGGGGAAGTGACTGAAGCTTTCTTT. Residues: CASPWGEVTEAFF.